The 4 T cell receptor beta chains given below trace back to one sample, sequenced in a study of control samples from healthy donors and cancer patients. The repertoire was sequenced with immunoSEQ multiplex PCR; TCRdb's copy has only in-frame clones and lacks some. This sample carries about 130,000 clones, 80% to 95% of them seen once, and the ten largest clones take about 0.6%. Sequenced sample: PBMCs. These receptors all stem from a man aged 80 or over with head and neck cancer.

V usage is TRBV30 and J usage is TRBJ2-7; tentative D call: TRBD2 (6 bases). The CDR3 length is 14 residues. V lost 2 bases, J lost 7 bases, and 18 bases lay in between. Germline V CDR1 and CDR2: GTSNPN, SVGIG (reference sequence). The CDR3 sequence is CAWSRVSGLDEQYF. CDR3 bases: TGTGCCTGGAGTAGGGTCTCGGGACTCGATGAGCAGTACTTC.

This clone was seen a single time. CDR3 region: CASSPDGENIQYF. The CDR3 bases are TGTGCCAGCAGTCCGGACGGAGAAAACATTCAGTACTTC. V usage is TRBV7-2 and J usage is TRBJ2-4, with D unclear. There are 13 residues in the CDR3. The ends were cut back, 6 bases at V and 5 bases at J, with 11 bases in the middle. Per germline, CDR1 SGHTA and CDR2 FQGNSA.

The chain employs TRBV30 and TRBJ1-1, with a tentative D call TRBD1 (6 bases). The V end was cut by 8 bases, the J end by 0 bases, with 13 bases between. CDR1 GTSNPN and CDR2 SVGIG come from the germline V gene (reference sequence). The CDR3 is 13 amino acids. CDR3 amino acids: CAEGGLMNTEAFF. The CDR3 DNA is TGTGCCGAGGGGGGGCTAATGAACACTGAAGCTTTCTTT.

Of note for this clone: The identical CDR3 is also encoded by other nucleotide sequences in the sample. The rearrangement joins TRBV5-1 to TRBJ2-1, with 11 bases that match TRBD2. This CDR3 is 15 amino acids long. The trim removed 3 bases at V and 4 bases at J, leaving 3 bases unmatched. CDR1 and CDR2 (germline): SGHRS, YFSETQ. The CDR3 loop reads CASSSGTSGYNEQFF. The CDR3 nucleotides read TGCGCCAGCAGCTCCGGGACTAGCGGATACAATGAGCAGTTCTTC.